This T cell receptor beta chain stems from a study of response to subunit inactivated influenza vaccine. This clonotype is a singleton in its sample. Via MiXCR, TCRdb re-called the RT-PCR reads, giving one row per CDR3 protein. The sample lists around 520,000 distinct CDR3 sequences, over 25% occurring once. The material was CD4+ T cells sorted from PBMCs, obtained 5 to 6 days after vaccination. The sequence derives from a man in his fifties who received an inactivated influenza vaccine.

CDR3 loop: CASRLSPGQGAGETQYF. The CDR3 coding sequence is TGCGCCAGCAGACTATCCCCCGGACAGGGGGCCGGAGAGACCCAGTACTTC. This rearrangement joins TRBV5-1 to TRBJ2-5, with TRBD1 matching over 11 bases. The junction had 13 bases not matched to a gene; V was cut back by 5 bases and J by 4 bases. Germline-derived CDR1 and CDR2 are SGHRS and YFSETQ. This CDR3 is built from 17 residues.